Listed below are T cell receptor beta chains from one sample, sequenced in a study of PD-1 blockade in classical Hodgkin lymphoma. Assay used: immunoSEQ multiplex PCR; TCRdb lists only in-frame clones, some missing. Among more than 90,000 clones listed, roughly 79% were seen once. This material consisted of peripheral blood mononuclear cells (PBMCs), taken before the second cycle of nivolumab. The receptors originated from a human donor with classical Hodgkin lymphoma. Each CDR3 is given with its conserved first and last residue. The order of the fields is CDR3 length, D gene, clone size, V gene, J gene, CDR3 DNA, CDR3 protein. The D gene is left open where the match is weak. Expanded clones get a size class; other rows say once, few or many, or leave the size out.

13,.,.,TRBV6-5,TRBJ1-2,TGTGCCAGCAGTTCTACAGACTCCTATGGCTACACCTTC,CASSSTDSYGYTF
13,.,.,TRBV6-5,TRBJ2-2,TGTGCCAGCAGAATAGCCTCGGTCGGGGAGCTGTTTTTT,CASRIASVGELFF
16,TRBD2,.,TRBV14,TRBJ2-1,TGTGCCAGCAGCGATCAAGCGGGAGGCACCTACAATGAGCAGTTCTTC,CASSDQAGGTYNEQFF
13,.,.,TRBV6-1,TRBJ1-5,TGTGCCAGCAGCGCAAGGGGGGGAGAGCCCCAGCATTTT,CASSARGGEPQHF
15,.,.,TRBV9,TRBJ1-2,TGTGCCAGCAGCGAGAGGGACGGGAGGGGCTATGGCTACACCTTC,CASSERDGRGYGYTF
18,.,.,TRBV18,TRBJ2-6,TGTGCCAGCTCAAACTACCCGGGACCTCCGTCGGGGGCCAACGTCCTGACTTTC,CASSNYPGPPSGANVLTF
15,.,.,TRBV19,TRBJ1-2,TGTGCCAGTAGTATATTCTCCGGACAGTTTAATGGCTACACCTTC,CASSIFSGQFNGYTF
15,.,few,TRBV4-3,TRBJ2-7,TGCGCCAGCAGCCAAGATCGGTTCAGTTCCGACGAGCAGTACTTC,CASSQDRFSSDEQYF
16,TRBD2,.,TRBV6-6,TRBJ2-4,TGTGCCAGCAGAGGGACTAGCGGGAGGGCCAAAAACATTCAGTACTTC,CASRGTSGRAKNIQYF
17,.,.,TRBV28,TRBJ1-2,TGTGCCAGCAGCGGACCCCCCCGGGGGAATGGGGACTATGGCTACACCTTC,CASSGPPRGNGDYGYTF
14,TRBD2,.,TRBV12-5,TRBJ2-7,TGTGCTAGTGGCACTAGCGGGGGCCCGAGCGAGCAGTACTTC,CASGTSGGPSEQYF
12,.,.,TRBV2,TRBJ2-3,TGTGCCAGCAGTTATAGCACAGATACGCAGTATTTT,CASSYSTDTQYF
12,.,.,TRBV30,TRBJ2-1,TGTGCCTGGGACTTGCAGGGCTTTGAGCAGTTCTTC,CAWDLQGFEQFF
14,TRBD2,once,TRBV7-2,TRBJ2-1,TGTGCCAGCAGCACCCGGACTAGCTTAAATGAGCAGTTCTTC,CASSTRTSLNEQFF
14,.,.,TRBV9,TRBJ1-3,TGTGCCAGCAGCGCGACATTATCTGGAAACACCATATATTTT,CASSATLSGNTIYF
13,.,.,TRBV29-1,TRBJ1-1,TGCAGCGTACACGACAGATTGAACACTGAAGCTTTCTTT,CSVHDRLNTEAFF
14,.,once,TRBV5-1,TRBJ2-6,TGCGCCAGCAGCCGGTCCTCTGGGGCCAACGTCCTGACTTTC,CASSRSSGANVLTF
13,.,.,TRBV10-3,TRBJ1-1,TGTGCCATCCTCGGACAGCTCAACACTGAAGCTTTCTTT,CAILGQLNTEAFF
15,.,once,TRBV6-5,TRBJ1-1,TGTGCCAGCATTTCGAACAGGGTTTGGGACACTGAAGCTTTCTTT,CASISNRVWDTEAFF
15,.,.,TRBV6-6,TRBJ1-5,TGTGCCAGCAGGCCCATGGTTGGGGTCGGGTATCCCCAGCATTTT,CASRPMVGVGYPQHF
18,TRBD2,once,TRBV5-4,TRBJ2-1,TGTGCCAGCAGCGGGGGTCTAGCGGCTCGACGCTCGAACAATGAGCAGTTCTTC,CASSGGLAARRSNNEQFF
16,TRBD2,.,TRBV4-2,TRBJ2-2,TGTGCCAGCACCCTACTAGCGGGAGGGGACACCGGGGAGCTGTTTTTT,CASTLLAGGDTGELFF
15,.,.,TRBV7-2,TRBJ1-5,TGTGCCAGCAGCCCAGCCTTGGGGCCGGGTCAGCCCCAGCATTTT,CASSPALGPGQPQHF
13,TRBD1,.,TRBV5-1,TRBJ1-2,TGCGCCAGCAGCCACGGACAGGGTTATGGCTACACCTTC,CASSHGQGYGYTF
15,.,.,TRBV7-8,TRBJ2-2,TGTGCCAGCAGCTTAGGGGACTCATCGACCGGGGAGCTGTTTTTT,CASSLGDSSTGELFF
11,.,.,TRBV7-9,TRBJ2-5,TGTGCCAGCAGCCGTCAAGAGACCCAGTACTTC,CASSRQETQYF
16,.,once,TRBV7-2,TRBJ2-5,TGTGCCAGCAGCTTAAGTTGGTCAGGGTTTTGGGAGACCCAGTACTTC,CASSLSWSGFWETQYF
14,TRBD2,.,TRBV19,TRBJ2-2,TGTGCCAGTAGGTCCGGGACTAATGTCGGGGAGCTGTTTTTT,CASRSGTNVGELFF
13,TRBD2,.,TRBV6-1,TRBJ2-7,TGTGCCAGCAGTGTCCTAGCGGGGTACGAGCAGTACTTC,CASSVLAGYEQYF
14,.,once,TRBV19,TRBJ2-7,TGTGCCAGTAGTATCCACCGACAGGCCTACGAGCAGTACTTC,CASSIHRQAYEQYF
13,TRBD2,.,TRBV9,TRBJ2-3,TGTGCCAGCAGCGTTGGGGAGGGGGATACGCAGTATTTT,CASSVGEGDTQYF
14,.,.,TRBV2,TRBJ1-1,TGTGCCAGCAGTGAAGCGCTTGGGGGTACTGAAGCTTTCTTT,CASSEALGGTEAFF
13,.,.,TRBV4-3,TRBJ2-5,TGCGCCAGCAGCCAAGATACCTTAGAGACCCAGTACTTC,CASSQDTLETQYF
17,.,.,TRBV21-1,TRBJ1-1,TGTGCCAGCAGCAAAGCGCGGGGAAGGCGGATGAACACTGAAGCTTTCTTT,CASSKARGRRMNTEAFF
14,.,.,TRBV19,TRBJ1-4,TGTGCCAGTAGTACCACGTGGAGAGGCGAAAAACTGTTTTTT,CASSTTWRGEKLFF
16,TRBD1,.,TRBV5-1,TRBJ2-1,TGCGCCAGCAGCGAAGGACAGGGGGCCGCCTACAATGAGCAGTTCTTC,CASSEGQGAAYNEQFF
15,TRBD2,once,TRBV7-2,TRBJ2-7,TGTGCCAGCAGCTTGGTGTCGGGAGGGGACTACGAGCAGTACTTC,CASSLVSGGDYEQYF
16,TRBD2,few,TRBV2,TRBJ2-2,TGTGCCAGCAGTGCTAGCGGGAGGGCCGGCACCGGGGAGCTGTTTTTT,CASSASGRAGTGELFF
15,TRBD2,.,TRBV27,TRBJ2-1,TGTGCCAGCAGTTTATGGACTAGTTCCTACAATGAGCAGTTCTTC,CASSLWTSSYNEQFF
14,TRBD1,.,TRBV9,TRBJ1-2,TGTGCCAGCAGCGCGGCCCAGGGGGGCTATGGCTACACCTTC,CASSAAQGGYGYTF
12,.,few,TRBV27,TRBJ2-7,TGTGCCAGCAGTCGGGACAACCGACAGCAGTACTTC,CASSRDNRQQYF
14,TRBD1,.,TRBV19,TRBJ1-1,TGTGCCAGTAGTTTGGGACAGACGAACACTGAAGCTTTCTTT,CASSLGQTNTEAFF
12,.,.,TRBV11-2,TRBJ2-7,TGTGCCAGCAGCTTGGGGATCTACGAGCAGTACTTC,CASSLGIYEQYF
12,TRBD1,.,TRBV19,TRBJ2-7,TGTGCCAGCCAGGGACAGGGAAACGAGCAGTACTTC,CASQGQGNEQYF
16,.,many,TRBV18,TRBJ1-2,TGTGCCAGCTCACCGTTGGACACCAGTGCGAACTATGGCTACACCTTC,CASSPLDTSANYGYTF
15,TRBD1,.,TRBV5-1,TRBJ1-4,TGCGCCAGCAGCGAAGGGACAGGGTCTAATGAAAAACTGTTTTTT,CASSEGTGSNEKLFF
13,.,few,TRBV10-3,TRBJ1-1,TGTGCCATCAGTGAGACAGGGAACACTGAAGCTTTCTTT,CAISETGNTEAFF
16,.,few,TRBV14,TRBJ1-1,TGTGCCAGCAGCCCCCAGCGACAGGTCATGAACACTGAAGCTTTCTTT,CASSPQRQVMNTEAFF
14,.,few,TRBV11-2,TRBJ1-4,TGTGCCAGCAGCCCGGGGACGGTGAATGAAAAACTGTTTTTT,CASSPGTVNEKLFF
13,.,.,TRBV10-3,TRBJ1-2,TGTGCCATCAGTGGGGGGCAGAACTATGGCTACACCTTC,CAISGGQNYGYTF
18,.,.,TRBV30,TRBJ2-5,TGTGCCTGGAGTGTACGCGGCCAGGGTGTAGGACCTGGGGAGACCCAGTACTTC,CAWSVRGQGVGPGETQYF
13,TRBD1,once,TRBV10-3,TRBJ2-3,TGTGCCATCAGGACAGGGGGCCAAGATACGCAGTATTTT,CAIRTGGQDTQYF
13,.,.,TRBV4-1,TRBJ2-3,TGCGCCAGCAGCCAGCCTATCGGAAATACGCAGTATTTT,CASSQPIGNTQYF